The rows below give T cell receptor beta chains drawn from one sample of a study of blood T cell repertoires in COVID-19. Sequenced by immunoSEQ multiplex PCR; TCRdb stores in-frame clones only, minus some. This table holds tens of thousands of clones, over 75% found once. Sequenced: peripheral blood. The source is a man over 45 with active COVID-19. Both conserved end residues are part of each CDR3. D genes are given only for firm matches. Expanded clones get a size class; other rows say once, few or many, or leave the size out.

j_call clone_size d_call v_call cdr3_nt cdr3_aa
TRBJ1-1 - TRBD1 TRBV4-1 TGCGCCAGCAGCCCTCCCACGGGGACAGGTGAAGCTTTCTTT CASSPPTGTGEAFF
TRBJ1-2 - - TRBV4-3 TGCGCCAGCAGCCAAGACTTCCGCGGAAGTACAGGCTACTATGGCTACACCTTC CASSQDFRGSTGYYGYTF
TRBJ1-1 - - TRBV28 TGTGCCAGCAGTGGGACGGCGGGGACTGAAGCTTTCTTT CASSGTAGTEAFF
TRBJ1-5 - - TRBV7-6 TGTGCCAGCAGCCCACGACAGGATCAGCCCCAGCATTTT CASSPRQDQPQHF
TRBJ2-7 few - TRBV11-3 TGTGCCAGCAGCTTAGGGGAGAGGAACGAGCAGTACTTC CASSLGERNEQYF
TRBJ2-1 once - TRBV7-3 TGTGCCAGCAGCTTATCCTCTCGCGGCACGAGCTCCTACAATGAGCAGTTCTTC CASSLSSRGTSSYNEQFF
TRBJ2-2 - TRBD1 TRBV7-9 TGTGCCAGCAGTAGAAGGGGACAGCTAAACACCGGGGAGCTGTTTTTT CASSRRGQLNTGELFF
TRBJ2-3 - TRBD2 TRBV7-2 TGTGCCAGCAGCTTAGAGGGACTAGCTGGGGCAGATACGCAGTATTTT CASSLEGLAGADTQYF
TRBJ2-7 - - TRBV19 TGTGCCAGTAGTATCGGGGTATTCTACGAGCAGTACTTC CASSIGVFYEQYF
TRBJ2-7 - TRBD2 TRBV27 TGTGCCAGCAGTTTGTCGAGCGGGAGGGCCTCGTACGAGCAGTACTTC CASSLSSGRASYEQYF
TRBJ1-4 - TRBD1 TRBV30 TGTGCCTGGAGTAAAGGGACAGACGGTTTGGGTGAAAAACTGTTTTTT CAWSKGTDGLGEKLFF
TRBJ1-6 - - TRBV27 TGTGCCAGCCGATTACTGGAGGGACCCCTCCACTTT CASRLLEGPLHF
TRBJ2-7 - TRBD2 TRBV5-4 TGTGCCAGCAGCTTAGAGCGGGAGGGCCGAAGGTACGAGCAGTACTTC CASSLEREGRRYEQYF
TRBJ2-2 - - TRBV24-1 TGTGCCACCAGTGATACCAGGGGGGATACCGGGGAGCTGTTTTTT CATSDTRGDTGELFF
TRBJ1-2 - TRBD1 TRBV11-2 TGTGCCAGCAGCTCCCAACAGGGGGCGCGTTATGGCTACACCTTC CASSSQQGARYGYTF
TRBJ2-3 - - TRBV28 TGTGCCAGTACGATCAGTGGCACATCAACGCCAGATACGCAGTATTTT CASTISGTSTPDTQYF
TRBJ2-2 - - TRBV7-9 TGTGCCAGCAGCTTTCATCCCGAGACAGGAAACACCGGGGAGCTGTTTTTT CASSFHPETGNTGELFF
TRBJ2-1 - - TRBV6-2/TRBV6-3 TGTGCCAGCAGTTCCCCTCAGGCGGGGCATTACAATGAGCAGTTCTTC CASSSPQAGHYNEQFF
TRBJ2-3 few TRBD1 TRBV7-7 TGTGCTAGCAGCTTAGCAGGTCCTGACAGGGGGGCCGATACGCAGTATTTT CASSLAGPDRGADTQYF
TRBJ2-2 - TRBD1 TRBV24-1 TGTGCCACCAGGGGACAGGGGGCTTCCGGGGAGCTGTTTTTT CATRGQGASGELFF
TRBJ1-6 - - TRBV9 TGTGCCAGCAGCGTAGCTGACAGGTATAATTCACCCCTCCACTTT CASSVADRYNSPLHF
TRBJ1-4 once TRBD1 TRBV7-2 TGTGCCAGCAGCCCCGGACAGGGGCGGGCTAATGAAAAACTGTTTTTT CASSPGQGRANEKLFF
TRBJ2-2 - TRBD2 TRBV18 TGTGCCAGCTCACCGGGACTAACCCTCGCGAACACCGGGGAGCTGTTTTTT CASSPGLTLANTGELFF